What follows describes a single TCR beta chain. Its antigen is not known. The data derive from a study of cytomegalovirus exposure and HLA in healthy donors. Deletions cut 3 bases from V and 4 bases from J, with 3 bases between. The CDR3 extends over 11 amino acids. Germline lookup yields CDR1 SNHLY and CDR2 FYNNEI. Study-level findings and limits: Cytomegalovirus-associated status was assigned to roughly 160 TCR beta chains. The classifier reportedly diagnosed cytomegalovirus status with high sensitivity and specificity.

The donors were members of the roughly 130-subject validation cohort (separate from the approximately 650-subject first cohort). TCRdb's table, derived via immunoSEQ multiplex PCR, lists solely in-frame clones and lacks some. The data contain 150,000 to 170,000 clones, 75% to 90% of them singletons. Sequencing was performed on PBMCs. This sequence originates from a man in his late teens or twenties in good health and CMV-seropositive. The gene calls are TRBV2 and TRBJ1-2; no firm D call. CDR3 in amino acids: CASSEAYGYTF. DNA for the CDR3: TGTGCCAGCAGTGAGGCCTATGGCTACACCTTC. Using reference TRBV2 and TRBJ1-2 for the parts outside the CDR3, the full variable domain is EPEVTQTPSHQVTQMGQEVILRCVPISNHLYFYWYRQILGQKVEFLVSFYNNEISEKSEIFDDQFSVERPDGSNFTLKIRSTKLEDSAMYFCASSEAYGYTFGSGTRLTVV.